What follows are 10 T cell receptor beta chains derived from one specimen sequenced in a study of blood T cell repertoires in COVID-19 (dated by TCRdb to 2020 to 2022). The library came from the immunoSEQ multiplex PCR assay. TCRdb retrieved this table from immuneACCESS and kept in-frame rearrangements only. Not all clones are present; in checked studies, unresolved V genes account for under half, and no reason is known for the remainder. A total of over 100,000 clones appear in this sample, nearly 85% of them only once. The top ten constitute 5.5% to 8% of the sample. Sequenced material: peripheral blood. The receptor source for this set is a woman in her 50s with acute or convalescent COVID-19.

The chain recombines TRBV29-1 with TRBJ2-2; 9 bases map to TRBD1. The CDR3 is 14 residues long. The J segment lost 2 bases and the V segment lost 5 bases, leaving 3 bases of the junction unmatched. Germline V gives CDR1 SQVTM, CDR2 ANQGSEA. For the CDR3, the DNA is TGCAGCGTTCGGACAGGGGTTAACACCGGGGAGCTGTTTTTT. Residues: CSVRTGVNTGELFF.

The chain joins TRBV5-8 to TRBJ1-4; D ambiguous. The CDR3 contains 16 residues. The V gene lost 4 bases and the J gene lost 4 bases, with 17 bases spanning the gap. Germline CDR1 is SGHTS and CDR2 is YDEGEE. CDR3 sequence reads: CASSQVDRGYNEKLFF. The CDR3 nucleotides read TGTGCCAGCAGCCAAGTCGACCGGGGATATAATGAAAAACTGTTTTTT.

The chain links TRBV10-1 to TRBJ1-2, with 7 bases fitting TRBD1. CDR3 length: 16 amino acids. With 10 bases clipped from V and 4 bases from J, the junction kept 18 bases outside the gene matches. The germline gives CDR1 WNHNN, CDR2 SYGVQD (reference sequence). The CDR3 is CAKSPGTASPCYGYTF. DNA of the CDR3: TGCGCCAAATCTCCAGGGACAGCATCTCCGTGCTATGGCTACACCTTC.

The rearrangement links TRBV7-3 to TRBJ1-2; 8 nucleotides line up with TRBD1. CDR1 is SGHTA and CDR2 is FQGTGA in the germline V gene. This CDR3 region has 17 residues. V was clipped by 0 bases and J by 6 bases; unmatched bases: 12. The CDR3, as DNA: TGTGCCAGCAGCTTAACGGGTGGGACAGGCCCAGGGAATGGCTACACCTTC. It is translated as CASSLTGGTGPGNGYTF.

The chain links TRBV15 to TRBJ1-1, with D perhaps matching TRBD1 (5 bases). The V end was cut by 2 bases, the J end by 4 bases, with 8 bases between. Germline CDR1 is LNHNV and CDR2 is YYDKDF (reference sequence). The CDR3 has 13 amino acids. The CDR3: CATSRRGSTEAFF. Here the CDR3 DNA reads TGTGCCACCAGCAGACGGGGGTCCACTGAAGCTTTCTTT. Variable domain in full (rest from reference TRBV15 and TRBJ1-1): DAMVIQNPRYQVTQFGKPVTLSCSQTLNHNVMYWYQQKSSQAPKLLFHYYDKDFNNEADTPDNFQSRRPNTSFCFLDIRSPGLGDTAMYLCATSRRGSTEAFFGQGTRLTVV.

V is TRBV24-1 and J is TRBJ2-3; TRBD2 matches at 9 bases. This CDR3 is 16 amino acids long. CDR1 KGHDR and CDR2 SFDVKD come from the germline V gene. V was pared by 0 bases and J by 5 bases, with 5 bases of the junction left unmatched. This CDR3 reads CATSDLLAGEKDTQYF. CDR3 coding DNA: TGTGCCACCAGTGATTTGTTAGCGGGGGAAAAAGATACGCAGTATTTT.

This chain uses TRBV6-5 with TRBJ2-5; D perhaps matches TRBD2 (6 bases). Trimming cost V 5 bases and J 7 bases, with 14 bases left between them. Per the germline V gene, CDR1 is MNHEY and CDR2 is SVGAGI. CDR3 length: 13 residues. The CDR3: CASSQAPRGTQYF. CDR3 coding DNA: TGTGCCAGCAGTCAGGCCCCGCGGGGGACCCAGTACTTC.

The chain links TRBV20-1 to TRBJ2-3, with 10 bases matching TRBD1. V was clipped by 3 bases and J by 2 bases; unmatched bases: 2. The CDR3 runs 14 residues. Looked up from germline, CDR1 is DFQATT and CDR2 is SNEGSKA (reference sequence). The CDR3 DNA sequence: TGCAGTGCTAGTCGACAGGGGGCCACAGATACGCAGTATTTT. Translating it yields CSASRQGATDTQYF.

The rearrangement uses TRBV20-1 and TRBJ1-1; maybe TRBD1 (5 bases). Germline CDR1 reads DFQATT; CDR2 reads SNEGSKA (reference sequence). The CDR3 is made up of 11 amino acids. CDR3 loop: CRPGGNTEAFF. CDR3 DNA: TGCAGACCGGGGGGAAACACTGAAGCTTTCTTT.

The chain couples TRBV10-2 to TRBJ1-2, with 10 positions matching TRBD1. Germline CDR1 is WSHSY and CDR2 is SAAADI. The ends lost 2 bases at V and 6 bases at J; junction bases unmatched: 6. The CDR3 sequence is 15 residues long. The DNA for the CDR3 is TGCGCCAGCAGTGAGATCAGGGGGACAGGGGATGGCTACACCTTC. Its translation: CASSEIRGTGDGYTF.